This is a list of T cell receptor beta chains from one sample in a study of T cell responses to AZD1222 COVID-19 vaccine. Measured with immunoSEQ multiplex PCR; TCRdb has only the in-frame clones, and not every one. This table holds approximately 190,000 clones, approximately 94% found once. The starting material was peripheral blood, obtained 28 days after the second AZD1222 dose. These receptors all stem from an adult who received the AZD1222 COVID-19 vaccine. The CDR3 runs from the conserved cysteine through the conserved F or W. The D gene is left open where the match is weak. Where a row states a size, it is once, few, many or the class of an expanded clone; other rows omit it.

>TRBV5-1|.|.|TRBJ2-1
TGCGCCAGCAGCTTTACAGGGTCGCAGTACAATGAGCAGTTCTTC
CASSFTGSQYNEQFF
>TRBV5-4|TRBD2|.|TRBJ2-5
TGTGCCAGCAGCGTCGGACTAGCGGGGGGAGGGGAGACCCAGTACTTC
CASSVGLAGGGETQYF
>TRBV28|TRBD2|.|TRBJ2-2
TGTGCCAGCAGTTTTATACCAGCGGGGGGCAATAGGAACACCGGGGAGCTGTTTTTT
CASSFIPAGGNRNTGELFF
>TRBV5-1|.|.|TRBJ1-1
TGCGCCAGCAGCTTGAGAGGGGCTGAAGCTTTCTTT
CASSLRGAEAFF
>TRBV6-5|TRBD2|once|TRBJ2-3
TGTGCCGGCCGGGAGGCAGATACGCAGTATTTT
CAGREADTQYF
>TRBV5-4|.|.|TRBJ1-2
TGTGCCAGCAGCTTGGAGGGGGGGCTAATATACTATGGCTACACCTTC
CASSLEGGLIYYGYTF
>TRBV2|.|.|TRBJ1-1
TGTGCCAGCAGTGCGGGGCCAGGGAGGGAAGCTTTCTTT
CASSAGPGREAFF
>TRBV21-1|.|.|TRBJ2-5
TGTGCCAGCAGCAAAGTAAGGGTTGGGGGTGAAGGGACCCAGTACTTC
CASSKVRVGGEGTQYF
>TRBV23-1|.|.|TRBJ1-1
TGCGCCAGCAGTCAATCGATTTCGGACAACCCCACTGAAGCTTTCTTT
CASSQSISDNPTEAFF
>TRBV10-3|TRBD2|.|TRBJ2-1
TGTGCCATCAGTGACTTGACTAGCGGCAATGAGCAGTTCTTC
CAISDLTSGNEQFF
>TRBV5-1|TRBD1|.|TRBJ2-3
TGCGCCAGCAGCTTGGCCGGGACAGGGGCTGCAGATACGCAGTATTTT
CASSLAGTGAADTQYF
>TRBV6-5|.|.|TRBJ1-5
TGTGCCAGCAGTCCTACCCCAGGGTCAAATCAGCCCCAGCATTTT
CASSPTPGSNQPQHF
>TRBV20-1|.|.|TRBJ1-1
TGCAGTGCTAGTGGGGGGGCGACGACTGAAGCTTTCTTT
CSASGGATTEAFF
>TRBV3-1/TRBV3-2|.|.|TRBJ1-3
TGTGCCAGCAGCCCCTCAGGCCAGGGGGGAAACACCATATATTTT
CASSPSGQGGNTIYF
>TRBV4-2|TRBD1|.|TRBJ1-4
TGTGCCAGCAGCCGGGGACAGGGAGGGGCTAATGAAAAACTGTTTTTT
CASSRGQGGANEKLFF
>TRBV19|TRBD1|.|TRBJ2-7
TGTGCCAGTAGTAGGGCGGGACAGGGGACCTACGAGCAGTACTTC
CASSRAGQGTYEQYF
>TRBV4-1|.|.|TRBJ2-7
TGCGCCAGCAGCCAAGAGGTGGTCGCATACGAGCAGTACTTC
CASSQEVVAYEQYF
>TRBV29-1|.|few|TRBJ1-2
TGCAGCGTTGAAGATCGGGCAGGGGCACATGGCTACACCTTC
CSVEDRAGAHGYTF
>TRBV18|.|.|TRBJ2-3
TGTGCCAGCTCACCTCTGAGGGCAGATACGCAGTATTTT
CASSPLRADTQYF
>TRBV6-5|TRBD1|.|TRBJ1-2
TGTGCCAGCAGTAGGACAGGAGCTAACTATGGCTACACCTTC
CASSRTGANYGYTF
>TRBV9|.|.|TRBJ1-6
TGTGCCAGCAGCGTAGGGACAGATAATTCACCCCTCCACTTT
CASSVGTDNSPLHF
>TRBV12-3/TRBV12-4|.|.|TRBJ2-2
TGTGCCAGTCGGGCTAGGGGAACCGGGGAGCTGTTTTTT
CASRARGTGELFF
>TRBV6-2/TRBV6-3|TRBD1|.|TRBJ1-1
TGTGCCAGCAGTTCCCTTGGACAGGGGGCAAACACTGAAGCTTTCTTT
CASSSLGQGANTEAFF
>TRBV7-9|.|.|TRBJ2-7
TGTGCCAGCAGCCCCAAACCGACAGCTCCGACCTACGAGCAGTACTTC
CASSPKPTAPTYEQYF
>TRBV29-1|TRBD1|few|TRBJ2-5
TGCAGCGCCCTACTGACAGGGCGAGGAGAGACCCAGTACTTC
CSALLTGRGETQYF
>TRBV28|.|.|TRBJ1-2
TGTGCCAGCAGTTTACAGAATCTCTATGGCTACACCTTC
CASSLQNLYGYTF
>TRBV19|TRBD1|.|TRBJ2-7
TGTGCCAGTAGAACAGGGGGCATGGGGGAGCAGTACTTC
CASRTGGMGEQYF
>TRBV5-1|.|.|TRBJ2-2
TGCGCCAGCAGCCCGATAAAGACAGCCCTATACACCGGGGAGCTGTTTTTT
CASSPIKTALYTGELFF
>TRBV29-1|TRBD1|.|TRBJ1-2
TGCAGCGTTGAAGAACAGGGACAGGGCATTCACTATGGCTACACCTTC
CSVEEQGQGIHYGYTF
>TRBV2|.|.|TRBJ1-2
TGTGCCAGCAGTGATGAGGGCAGGGCCTATGGCTACACCTTC
CASSDEGRAYGYTF
>TRBV7-2|.|.|TRBJ1-3
TGTGCCAGCAGCACGGGGGTCGGAAACACCATATATTTT
CASSTGVGNTIYF
>TRBV7-2|TRBD1|.|TRBJ2-4
TGTGCCAGCAGCAGAGACAGGGGCCCTAACATTCAGTACTTC
CASSRDRGPNIQYF
>TRBV3-1/TRBV3-2|.|.|TRBJ1-1
TGTGCCAGCAGGGGGGGTGGAGGGGTCACTGAAGCTTTCTTT
CASRGGGGVTEAFF
>TRBV7-3|.|.|TRBJ1-6
TGTGCCAGCAGCGCGGGCCCGAATTCACCCCTCCACTTT
CASSAGPNSPLHF
>TRBV7-2|TRBD2|.|TRBJ2-5
TGTGCCAGCAGCCGGACTAGCGGGGGGACTAAGCAAGAGACCCAGTACTTC
CASSRTSGGTKQETQYF
>TRBV29-1|TRBD1|.|TRBJ1-1
TGCAGCGCTGTGACAGGGCAGAACACTGAAGCTTTCTTT
CSAVTGQNTEAFF
>TRBV2|TRBD1|.|TRBJ2-7
TGTGCCAGCGACAAAGTTTTGGACAGGGGGGCGTCCTACGAGCAGTACTTC
CASDKVLDRGASYEQYF
>TRBV4-1|TRBD1|.|TRBJ1-2
TGCGCCAGCAGCCAAGCGATGGACAGGGCACACTATGGCTACACCTTC
CASSQAMDRAHYGYTF
>TRBV19|.|.|TRBJ1-2
TGTGCCAGTAGTGTGGGTCGGGGCCGGTTGGATGGCTACACCTTC
CASSVGRGRLDGYTF
>TRBV2|TRBD1|.|TRBJ2-3
TGTGCCAGCAGTGAAATGGGGCAGTCAGGGGGCTACACAGATACGCAGTATTTT
CASSEMGQSGGYTDTQYF
>TRBV3-1/TRBV3-2|.|.|TRBJ1-4
TGTGCCAGCAGCCAAGGACAGGCTTGGGAAAAACTGTTTTTT
CASSQGQAWEKLFF
>TRBV27|TRBD2|.|TRBJ2-1
TGTGCCAGCAGTTTATGGGGGGGACTTTACAATGAGCAGTTCTTC
CASSLWGGLYNEQFF
>TRBV19|.|.|TRBJ1-2
TGTGCCAGTAGTATCACTGAAAACTATGGCTACACCTTC
CASSITENYGYTF
>TRBV30|TRBD1|.|TRBJ2-5
TGTGCCTGGAAGGGATTGGGACAGGGGAAAGAGACCCAGTACTTC
CAWKGLGQGKETQYF
>TRBV18|.|.|TRBJ2-7
TGTGCCACCTCGGAGGGAGGCTCCTACGAGCAGTACTTC
CATSEGGSYEQYF
>TRBV6-2/TRBV6-3|.|.|TRBJ2-7
TGTGCCAGCAGTTACGACAGGACCTACGAGCAGTACTTC
CASSYDRTYEQYF
>TRBV5-1|.|.|TRBJ2-3
TGCGCCAGCAGCTTGGGGATCTCGGGCACAGATACGCAGTATTTT
CASSLGISGTDTQYF
>TRBV9|TRBD1|.|TRBJ1-5
TGTGCCAGCAGCGCTAAGGACAGGTTCGTAACCCTTGTGCCCCAGCATTTT
CASSAKDRFVTLVPQHF
>TRBV6-1|.|.|TRBJ1-3
TGTGCCAGCAGTGAACCTCACCATGCCGGAAACACCATATATTTT
CASSEPHHAGNTIYF
>TRBV6-5|.|.|TRBJ1-1
TGTGCCAGCAGTTACTCGACCGGGACTGTAAACACTGAAGCTTTCTTT
CASSYSTGTVNTEAFF
>TRBV6-5|.|.|TRBJ2-1
TGTGCCAGCACTACTCTGGGAAACTCCTACAATGAGCAGTTCTTC
CASTTLGNSYNEQFF
>TRBV27|.|.|TRBJ1-2
TGTGCCAGCAGTTCCCTCATAGCTAACTATGGCTACACCTTC
CASSSLIANYGYTF
>TRBV7-3|TRBD2|.|TRBJ2-2
TGTGCCAGCAGCAAACGCACCGTGGCGGGAGGTACCGGGGAGCTGTTTTTT
CASSKRTVAGGTGELFF
>TRBV11-3|.|.|TRBJ2-1
TGTGCCAGCAGCTTGGGTGGTAGTTCCTACAATGAGCAGTTCTTC
CASSLGGSSYNEQFF
>TRBV9|.|.|TRBJ1-5
TGTGCCAGCAGCGCGGGCCCTGCCGATCAGCCCCAGCATTTT
CASSAGPADQPQHF
>TRBV6-5|.|.|TRBJ1-2
TGTGCCAGCAGCCGAATGGGAGGCGGGGGCTACACCTTC
CASSRMGGGGYTF
>TRBV21-1|.|.|TRBJ1-2
TGTGCCAGCAGCAGCATCCCCTATGGCTACACCTTC
CASSSIPYGYTF
>TRBV28|.|.|TRBJ1-4
TGTGCCAGCAGGTCACGAAAACTGTTTTTT
CASRSRKLFF
>TRBV6-5|TRBD1|.|TRBJ1-5
TGTGCCAGCAGGCGACAGGGGGCAAGGCAGCCCCAGCATTTT
CASRRQGARQPQHF
>TRBV5-1|.|.|TRBJ1-6
TGCGCCAGCAGCTTGGCCGGGGACAATAATTCACCCCTCCACTTT
CASSLAGDNNSPLHF